One sample yielded the 19 T cell receptor beta chains listed below, sequenced in a study of control samples from healthy donors and cancer patients. The repertoire was sequenced with immunoSEQ multiplex PCR; TCRdb's copy has only in-frame clones and lacks some. Among about 160,000 clones listed, 92% were seen once. What was sequenced was blood. These receptors came from a woman aged 30 to 39 in good health.

The rearrangement uses TRBV10-3 and TRBJ1-1; the D is unclear. Germline V gene lookup returns CDR1 ENHRY and CDR2 SYGVKD. The length of the CDR3 is 15 residues. The V and J ends lost 4 bases and 2 bases respectively, with 14 bases between them. The CDR3 bases are TGTGCCATCAGTGTCACCCGGGAAGCTAACACTGAAGCTTTCTTT. Amino acids: CAISVTREANTEAFF.

This chain uses TRBV28 with TRBJ2-7; D is possibly TRBD1 (6 bases). Trimming shortened V by 8 bases and J by 2 bases, and 16 bases separated the two germline ends. The CDR3 totals 14 residues. Germline V gene sequence: CDR1 MDHEN, CDR2 SYDVKM. This CDR3 is CASGTLAGAYEQYF. CDR3 DNA sequence: TGTGCCAGCGGGACCCTCGCAGGGGCCTACGAGCAGTACTTC.

The chain combines TRBV4-3 with TRBJ2-7, with D uncertain. In germline, CDR1 is LGHNA, CDR2 YSLEER. This CDR3 is built from 19 residues. V lost 1 base and J lost 3, with 25 bases in between. CDR3 nucleotide sequence: TGCGCCAGCAGCCAAGTATTTGTCGGTGGTCAGCTGGGGAACTACGAGCAGTACTTC. It specifies CASSQVFVGGQLGNYEQYF.

The rearrangement links TRBV18 to TRBJ1-3; TRBD1 matches at 9 bases. Unmatched junction bases numbered 5, after V lost 3 bases and J lost 2 bases. In germline, CDR1 is KGHSH, CDR2 LQKENI. This CDR3 region has 16 residues. CDR3 protein: CASSPTGTGPGNTIYF. In DNA form, the CDR3 reads TGTGCCAGCTCACCTACGGGGACAGGGCCTGGAAACACCATATATTTT.

The chain uses TRBV13 and TRBJ2-1; 7 bases align to TRBD2. Trimming at V came to 7 bases and at J to 4 bases, leaving 13 bases not matched to a gene. The length of the CDR3 is 16 residues. CDR1 and CDR2 from the germline V gene are PRHDT and FYEKMQ (reference sequence). CDR3 residues: CASTHFSSGLYNEQFF. The CDR3 DNA reads as TGTGCCAGCACACACTTTAGTAGCGGGCTATACAATGAGCAGTTCTTC.

The V call is TRBV28, the J call TRBJ2-3; 7 bases fit TRBD2. This CDR3 contains 16 residues. The J segment lost 6 bases and the V segment lost 3 bases, leaving 12 bases of the junction unmatched. The germline V gene encodes CDR1 MDHEN and CDR2 SYDVKM. CDR3 protein: CASSFYREAGLDTQYF. CDR3 bases: TGTGCCAGCAGTTTTTACCGGGAGGCGGGTCTCGATACGCAGTATTTT.

The rearrangement joins TRBV7-9 to TRBJ1-1, with a tentative D call TRBD1 (6 bases). Germline CDR1 SEHNR, CDR2 FQNEAQ (reference sequence). The CDR3 has 13 amino acids. V lost 4 bases, J lost 4 bases, and 10 bases lay in between. The CDR3 DNA reads as TGTGCCAGCAGCTCTACAGGGATCACTGAAGCTTTCTTT. It specifies CASSSTGITEAFF.

In this sample, this clone turned up once. This chain joins TRBV7-9 and TRBJ1-3, with D uncertain. V was trimmed by 1 base and J by 0 bases, leaving 7 bases between them. The CDR3 consists of 15 residues. Germline V CDR1 and CDR2: SEHNR, FQNEAQ (reference sequence). This chain's CDR3 is CASSLDGFSGNTIYF. The CDR3 DNA reads as TGTGCCAGCAGCTTAGACGGGTTCTCTGGAAACACCATATATTTT.

V is TRBV2 and J is TRBJ2-3, with 9 bases fitting TRBD2. In germline, CDR1 is SNHLY, CDR2 FYNNEI. V shed 7 bases and J 2 bases; nucleotides not matched to a gene: 4. This CDR3 region has 14 residues. CDR3 protein: CASKASGTTDTQYF. CDR3 nucleotides: TGTGCCAGCAAGGCTAGCGGGACCACAGATACGCAGTATTTT.

V usage is TRBV5-1 and J usage is TRBJ1-5, with TRBD1 matching 9 bases. The CDR3 totals 14 residues. Germline V gene sequence: CDR1 SGHRS, CDR2 YFSETQ. The ends lost 4 bases at V and 5 bases at J; junction bases unmatched: 4. The chain's CDR3 is CASSPRQGDQPQHF. CDR3 bases: TGCGCCAGCAGCCCGCGACAGGGGGATCAGCCCCAGCATTTT.

V usage is TRBV24-1 and J usage is TRBJ2-7; TRBD1 matches at 9 bases. V was clipped by 4 bases and J by 4 bases; unmatched bases: 10. Germline V gene data show CDR1 as KGHDR and CDR2 as SFDVKD. This CDR3 has 16 residues. CDR3 in amino acids: CATSDPKSTGGYEQYF. In nucleotides, the CDR3 is TGTGCCACCAGTGACCCTAAGTCGACAGGGGGATACGAGCAGTACTTC.

This clone was observed a single time. Other DNA sequences in this specimen translate into the identical CDR3. This chain connects TRBV7-9 to TRBJ1-3; 7 bases map to TRBD1. The V gene end was trimmed by 5 bases and the J gene end by 7 bases; junction bases not matched to a gene: 8. This CDR3 is built from 14 residues. Germline V gene lookup returns CDR1 SEHNR and CDR2 FQNEAQ (reference sequence). This CDR3 reads CASSLDRDGNTIYF. CDR3 DNA sequence: TGTGCCAGCAGCCTCGACAGGGATGGTAACACCATATATTTT.

The chain combines TRBV29-1 with TRBJ2-7; 10 positions match TRBD2. Germline values: CDR1 SQVTM, CDR2 ANQGSEA. This CDR3 region has 13 residues. After removal of 8 bases from V and 1 base from J, the junction contained 5 bases not matched to a gene. The CDR3 nucleotides are TGCAGCTCCCGGACTAGCGGATCCTACGAGCAGTACTTC. The encoded protein is CSSRTSGSYEQYF.

The chain recombines TRBV6-5 with TRBJ2-2; D is unresolved. Deletions cut 2 bases from V and 7 bases from J, with 5 bases between. There are 12 residues in the CDR3. Germline V lookup: CDR1 MNHEY, CDR2 SVGAGI. This CDR3 is CASSYVLGELFF. The CDR3 DNA sequence: TGTGCCAGCAGTTACGTTCTCGGGGAGCTGTTTTTT.

This rearrangement joins TRBV27 to TRBJ2-7; 11 nucleotides agree with TRBD2. CDR3 length: 16 residues. In germline, CDR1 is MNHEY, CDR2 SMNVEV (reference sequence). J lost 7 bases, V lost 4 bases, and 12 bases had no gene match. The CDR3 here is CASSSPLAGGLEEQYF. The CDR3 coding sequence is TGTGCCAGCAGTTCCCCGCTAGCGGGAGGTCTCGAAGAGCAGTACTTC.

This chain joins TRBV24-1 and TRBJ2-7; D is perhaps TRBD1 or TRBD2 (5 bases each). This CDR3 is built from 12 residues. Deletions cut 4 bases from V and 5 bases from J, with 8 bases between. Germline CDR1 KGHDR, CDR2 SFDVKD. CDR3: CATSDVGHEQYF. CDR3 DNA: TGTGCCACCAGTGACGTGGGACACGAGCAGTACTTC.

The J gene is TRBJ2-1, the V gene TRBV11-2; 9 positions match TRBD1. The trim removed 5 bases at V and 4 bases at J, leaving 6 bases unmatched. CDR3 length: 15 amino acids. Germline V gene sequence: CDR1 SGHAT, CDR2 FQNNGV. In nucleotides, the CDR3 is TGTGCCAGCAGCCCAGGGGGACAGGGATACAATGAGCAGTTCTTC. Translating it yields CASSPGGQGYNEQFF.

The V call is TRBV7-9, the J call TRBJ1-1; D might be TRBD1 (6 bases). V lost 2 bases and J lost 0, with 16 bases in between. Germline CDR1 reads SEHNR; CDR2 reads FQNEAQ (reference sequence). This CDR3 region has 17 residues. The CDR3 is CASSLSLQGTMNTEAFF. DNA for the CDR3: TGTGCCAGCAGCTTATCTTTACAGGGAACCATGAACACTGAAGCTTTCTTT.

The V and J genes are TRBV9 and TRBJ1-2; 9 bases are a match to TRBD1. V gave up 7 bases and J gave up 5 bases; unmatched junction bases: 6. The CDR3 covers 13 residues. The V gene's germline CDR1 is SGDLS and CDR2 YYNGEE. CDR3 DNA: TGTGCCAGCGGGAGGGACAGGGTTTATGGCTACACCTTC. Translation: CASGRDRVYGYTF.